The 20 T cell receptor beta chains given below trace back to one sample, sequenced in a study of T-cell memory formation after mild COVID-19. TCRdb called the 5' RACE reads again in MiXCR, with one record for every CDR3 protein. In the table there are nearly 200,000 distinct CDR3 sequences, roughly 18% of which are singletons. The specimen sequenced was PBMCs or a T cell subset sorted from them (not recorded which). The source of these receptors is an adult woman who had mild COVID-19 (a few samples of this study predate the infection). Cell type and time point are not known.

The rearrangement joins TRBV20-1 to TRBJ1-5; D call uncertain. In germline, CDR1 is DFQATT, CDR2 SNEGSKA (reference sequence). V shed 3 bases and J shed 1 base, with 7 bases lying between them. The CDR3 is 13 amino acids. The CDR3 bases are TGCAGTGCTAGGGTAGGGAGCAATCAGCCCCAGCATTTT. It encodes CSARVGSNQPQHF.

This clonotype came up a few times. V gene TRBV20-1 combines with J gene TRBJ2-5; D possibly corresponds to TRBD2 (6 bases). CDR1 and CDR2 from the germline V gene are DFQATT and SNEGSKA (reference sequence). This CDR3 region has 13 residues. V was pared by 6 bases and J by 2 bases, with 13 bases between. CDR3 in DNA: TGCAGTGCCAAAAAGGGACTGCAAGAGACCCAGTACTTC. It codes for CSAKKGLQETQYF.

This clonotype occurred a few times. The J gene is TRBJ1-5, the V gene TRBV6-2 or TRBV6-3; D is ambiguous. The CDR3 covers 13 residues. Trimming cost V 7 bases and J 0 bases, with 7 bases left between them. CDR1 is MNHEY, CDR2 SVGEGT, per germline. CDR3 nucleotide sequence: TGTGCCAGCACCATACTTAGCAATCAGCCCCAGCATTTT. This codes for CASTILSNQPQHF.

This clonotype has only a few counts. The chain has TRBV5-1 and TRBJ2-7, with a tentative D call TRBD1 (6 bases). CDR3 length: 15 residues. V was shortened by 4 bases and J by 2 bases, with 16 bases between the two germline ends. Germline V gene lookup returns CDR1 SGHRS and CDR2 YFSETQ. The CDR3: CASSPSGTPTYEQYF. CDR3 coding DNA: TGCGCCAGCAGCCCATCCGGGACACCAACCTACGAGCAGTACTTC. The complete variable domain, with remaining parts taken from reference TRBV5-1 and TRBJ2-7, reads KAGVTQTPRYLIKTRGQQVTLSCSPISGHRSVSWYQQTPGQGLQFLFEYFSETQRNKGNFPGRFSGRQFSNSRSEMNVSTLELGDSALYLCASSPSGTPTYEQYFGPGTRLTVT.

This clonotype was picked up many times. The chain employs TRBV7-6 and TRBJ2-3; no definite D call. The CDR3 covers 13 residues. Germline V gives CDR1 SGHVS, CDR2 FNYEAQ. Trimming took off 1 base at V and 1 base at J, with 3 bases between the two ends. For the CDR3, the DNA is TGTGCCAGCAGCTTAGTGCGCACAGATACGCAGTATTTT. This encodes CASSLVRTDTQYF.

V and J are TRBV7-6 and TRBJ2-1; possible D gene TRBD2, 6 bases. The CDR3 loop spans 15 amino acids. The V and J ends lost 1 base and 2 bases respectively, with 9 bases between them. Germline lookup yields CDR1 SGHVS and CDR2 FNYEAQ. The DNA of the CDR3 is TGTGCCAGCAGCTTAGTAGCGGACACCTACAATGAGCAGTTCTTC. Residues: CASSLVADTYNEQFF.

In this sample, this clonotype turned up a few times. The V call is TRBV5-1, the J call TRBJ2-3; a weak D match, TRBD2 (5 bases). V gave up 4 bases and J gave up 0 bases, with 9 bases separating them. The length of the CDR3 is 14 residues. From germline, CDR1 is SGHRS and CDR2 YFSETQ. The CDR3 nucleotides read TGCGCCAGCAGCGGTAGCGCTAGCACAGATACGCAGTATTTT. Its protein product is CASSGSASTDTQYF.

This clonotype was counted between two and nine times. The chain links TRBV7-8 to TRBJ1-1, with 7 nucleotides matching TRBD1. Trimming removed 5 bases from V and 5 bases from J; junction bases left unmatched: 14. The germline V gene has CDR1 SGHVS and CDR2 FQNEAQ. The CDR3 runs 16 residues. CDR3 residues: CASSPTGLGVGTEAFF. CDR3 nucleotide sequence: TGTGCCAGCAGCCCGACAGGGCTGGGGGTTGGGACTGAAGCTTTCTTT.

CDR3 coding DNA: TGTGCCAGCAGAGAATGGGACAGGGGTCTGACCGGGGAGCTGTTTTTT. This gives the protein CASREWDRGLTGELFF. The V gene is TRBV6-5, the J gene TRBJ2-2; TRBD1 agrees at 10 bases. Looked up from germline, CDR1 is MNHEY and CDR2 is SVGAGI. Germline trimming cut 6 bases from V and 5 bases from J; bases unmatched to any gene: 9. The CDR3 totals 16 residues.

This clonotype was seen a few times. The CDR3 loop is CASSLTAPGAEAFF. CDR3 nucleotide sequence: TGTGCCAGCAGCTTAACGGCCCCGGGCGCTGAAGCTTTCTTT. The chain uses TRBV7-3 and TRBJ1-1; D gene uncertain. V lost 0 bases, J lost 6 bases, and 11 bases lay in between. CDR3 length equals 14 residues. Germline-derived CDR1 and CDR2 are SGHTA and FQGTGA. The full variable domain, rest sourced from reference TRBV7-3 and TRBJ1-1, is GAGVSQTPSNKVTEKGKYVELRCDPISGHTALYWYRQSLGQGPEFLIYFQGTGAADDSGLPNDRFFAVRPEGSVSTLKIQRTERGDSAVYLCASSLTAPGAEAFFGQGTRLTVV.

CDR3 in amino acids: CASSSSGGASSGANVLTF. The CDR3 DNA is TGTGCCAGCAGCTCTTCAGGGGGCGCATCCTCTGGGGCCAACGTCCTGACTTTC. The chain has TRBV5-5 and TRBJ2-6; 8 bases align to TRBD1. CDR1 and CDR2 from the germline V gene are SGHKS and YYEKEE (reference sequence). The J segment lost 0 bases and the V segment lost 3 bases, leaving 8 bases of the junction unmatched. This CDR3 is built from 18 residues.

A few counts support this clonotype. The chain employs TRBV9 and TRBJ2-5; D unclear. The germline V gene has CDR1 SGDLS and CDR2 YYNGEE. The CDR3 consists of 13 residues. V gave up 5 bases and J gave up 7 bases, with 15 bases separating them. CDR3 DNA: TGTGCCAGCAGTAGGACCGACTCGGGGACCCAGTACTTC. Translating gives CASSRTDSGTQYF.

The chain employs TRBV15 and TRBJ2-2; TRBD2 is a possible D gene (7 bases). Germline CDR1 reads LNHNV; CDR2 reads YYDKDF (reference sequence). The CDR3 extends over 15 amino acids. With 8 bases removed from V and 4 bases from J, the gap between germline ends came to 17 bases. CDR3 residues: CATGRGGASTGELFF. The CDR3 DNA reads as TGTGCCACCGGTAGGGGGGGGGCGAGCACCGGGGAGCTGTTTTTT. Full variable domain (remainder filled in from reference TRBV15 and TRBJ2-2): DAMVIQNPRYQVTQFGKPVTLSCSQTLNHNVMYWYQQKSSQAPKLLFHYYDKDFNNEADTPDNFQSRRPNTSFCFLDIRSPGLGDTAMYLCATGRGGASTGELFFGEGSRLTVL.

This clonotype was recorded once. The V gene is TRBV7-8, the J gene TRBJ2-1; unclear D gene. This CDR3 comprises 16 residues. The germline V and J ends were trimmed by 5 bases and 4 bases, with 18 bases remaining between them. Germline CDR1 and CDR2: SGHVS and FQNEAQ. The CDR3 here is CASSRVPTPIYNEQFF. The DNA for the CDR3 is TGTGCCAGCAGCCGAGTCCCCACCCCCATTTACAATGAGCAGTTCTTC.

V and J are TRBV7-9 and TRBJ1-2, with 7 bases lining up with TRBD1. With 5 bases clipped from V and 2 bases from J, the junction kept 5 bases outside the gene matches. The length of the CDR3 is 14 residues. The germline V gene encodes CDR1 SEHNR and CDR2 FQNEAQ (reference sequence). CDR3 sequence: CASSPETGNYGYTF. CDR3 nucleotides: TGTGCCAGCAGCCCAGAGACAGGGAACTATGGCTACACCTTC.

This clonotype was seen ten or more times. In DNA, the CDR3 is TGTGCCAGCAGCCAAGATAGTGGTCGCCCGAGGACCTTC. The encoded protein is CASSQDSGRPRTF. The chain uses TRBV3-1 and TRBJ1-2; D gene uncertain. Germline-derived CDR1 and CDR2 are LGHDT and YNNKEL (reference sequence). V was cut by 0 bases and J by 14 bases, with 16 bases left in between. The CDR3 sequence is 13 residues long.

V and J are TRBV29-1 and TRBJ1-1; tentative D call: TRBD1 (6 bases). Germline assignment: CDR1 SQVTM and CDR2 ANQGSEA. The germline V and J ends were trimmed by 4 bases and 1 base, with 13 bases remaining between them. This CDR3 spans 14 amino acids. CDR3 bases: TGCAGCGTTGGGACCCTGACAGGGAACACTGAAGCTTTCTTT. Translation: CSVGTLTGNTEAFF.

The chain links TRBV7-9 to TRBJ1-2; D gene uncertain. The germline V gene encodes CDR1 SEHNR and CDR2 FQNEAQ (reference sequence). The V end was cut by 4 bases, the J end by 1 base, with 10 bases between. The CDR3 consists of 14 residues. As DNA, the CDR3 is TGTGCCAGCAGCTCACCCCCATTTAACTATGGCTACACCTTC. Protein sequence: CASSSPPFNYGYTF.

The V call is TRBV9, the J call TRBJ1-1; D might be TRBD1 (5 bases). The V and J ends lost 0 bases and 2 bases respectively, with 14 bases between them. The CDR3 contains 16 residues. From germline, CDR1 is SGDLS and CDR2 YYNGEE. CDR3 loop: CASSVGAGRENTEAFF. In DNA, the CDR3 is TGTGCCAGCAGCGTAGGCGCAGGGAGGGAAAACACTGAAGCTTTCTTT.

Many counts were recorded for this clonotype. V is TRBV24-1 and J is TRBJ2-1; unclear D gene. V lost 4 bases and J lost 3, with 3 bases in between. CDR3 size: 12 residues. CDR1 and CDR2 (germline): KGHDR, SFDVKD. The CDR3 region has the DNA TGTGCCACCAGTGACATCTACAATGAGCAGTTCTTC. This gives the protein CATSDIYNEQFF.